This T cell receptor (beta chain) was identified in a study of blood T cell repertoires in COVID-19 (dated by TCRdb to the early 2020s). Background on the whole study: Samples from collaborators originated in the United States, Italy and Spain and spanned both the acute and convalescent phases of COVID-19. The prospective study material was composed of cDNA or gDNA derived from T cells, B-cell-depleted T cells, or PBMCs. Deeply sampled blood TCRbeta repertoires from subjects exposed to, actively infected with, or recovered from COVID-19 were included in the dataset. The repertoires were released in a freely available public database meant as a resource for research on the immune response to SARS-CoV-2. Samples were obtained from the ongoing ImmuneRACE study (first 160 participants) and from about 1,300 subjects provided by 6 global collaborators. Nearly every sample came with metadata listing a de-identified subject ID, COVID-19 status, age in years and sex. Where HLA class I and class II types were available, the types were taken from metadata supplied by the sample provider, not from assay-based typing. Paper-wide results and their limitations: The quantity of clinical and demographic metadata differed by source and by participant and was supplied without curation.

TCRbeta CDR3 regions were amplified from genomic DNA by means of the immunoSEQ Assay, a bias-controlled multiplex PCR. The authors' analysis ran thus. Within the assay, amplification of reference gene primers was used to estimate how many nucleated cells each sample contained. To quantify the absolute abundance of each unique TCRbeta CDR3 rearrangement, sequence reads were collapsed and filtered. For each sample, productive Simpson clonality was calculated by taking the square root of Simpson's diversity index across productive rearrangements. Not all clones reach the TCRdb copy of this immuneACCESS table, which keeps in-frame sequences only. Checked studies attribute under half of the gap to unresolved V genes and leave the rest unexplained. V and J calls and clone size follow that table, whereas D and trimming were derived from the DNA. This sample holds a few hundred thousand clones; roughly 84% were observed only once. Around 2.7% of the sample is in the top ten clones.

Another Seattle source contributed samples from volunteer blood donors who had recovered from COVID-19. Collaborating institutions collected whole blood in K2EDTA tubes following their own protocols. For TCRbeta analysis, collaborators shipped samples in one of three forms: frozen whole blood, isolated PBMCs, or DNA extracted from either of those sample types. The junction shows trimming of 10 bases on V and 2 bases on J, plus 14 bases between the germline ends. CDR1 and CDR2, looked up from the germline V gene, are MDHEN and SYDVKM. Inclusive of the bounding cysteine and phenylalanine, the CDR3 is 13 residues long. Of the read, only the CDR3 DNA is kept; its 39 bases are in frame from base 1. Concerning this clone itself: Its binding antigen is unknown. Base qualities are not at hand, and no much larger clone is one base apart.

The material sequenced was peripheral blood. This receptor was identified in a woman aged 25-40 years who had recovered from COVID-19. The chain joins TRBV28 to TRBJ1-2; 6 matching bases give a weak D call of TRBD1. The sequence in DNA is TGTGCCACTACCGGGACATCCAACTATGGCTACACCTTC. The resulting protein is CATTGTSNYGYTF.